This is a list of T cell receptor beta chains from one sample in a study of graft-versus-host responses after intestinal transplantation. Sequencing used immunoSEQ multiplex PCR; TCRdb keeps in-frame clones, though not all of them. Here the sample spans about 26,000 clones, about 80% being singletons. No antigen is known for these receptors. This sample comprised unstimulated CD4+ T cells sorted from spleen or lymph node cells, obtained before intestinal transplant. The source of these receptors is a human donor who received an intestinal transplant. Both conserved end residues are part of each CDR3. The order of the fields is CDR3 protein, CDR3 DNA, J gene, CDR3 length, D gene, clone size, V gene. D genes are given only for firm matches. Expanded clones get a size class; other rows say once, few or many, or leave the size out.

CSVEVRASYGYTF TGCAGCGTTGAAGTACGGGCCAGCTATGGCTACACCTTC TRBJ1-2 13 - - TRBV29-1
CASSSDLYEQYF TGTGCCAGCAGCTCGGACCTCTACGAGCAGTACTTC TRBJ2-7 12 - - TRBV7-9
CASSLATENSPLHF TGTGCCAGCAGCTTAGCGACAGAGAATTCACCCCTCCACTTT TRBJ1-6 14 - - TRBV7-6
CASSITGNTEAFF TGTGCCAGTAGTATAACAGGGAACACTGAAGCTTTCTTT TRBJ1-1 13 - - TRBV19
CASSLGTKGYGYTF TGTGCCAGCAGCTTGGGGACAAAAGGCTATGGCTACACCTTC TRBJ1-2 14 - - TRBV5-4
CACRASSNEKLFF TGTGCCTGCAGGGCGTCCTCTAATGAAAAACTGTTTTTT TRBJ1-4 13 - - TRBV6-5
CASRPLQGSFTEAFF TGTGCCAGCAGGCCGTTACAGGGATCCTTCACTGAAGCTTTCTTT TRBJ1-1 15 - - TRBV28
CASSSTGELFF TGTGCCAGCAGTAGCACCGGGGAGCTGTTTTTT TRBJ2-2 11 - few TRBV2
CASSYSSGDQPQHF TGTGCCAGCAGTTACTCCTCAGGCGATCAGCCCCAGCATTTT TRBJ1-5 14 - - TRBV6-5
CASSDGPWANYGYTF TGTGCCAGCAGTGACGGGCCTTGGGCTAACTATGGCTACACCTTC TRBJ1-2 15 - - TRBV6-1
CASSFGTSVYNEQFF TGTGCCAGCAGCTTCGGGACTAGCGTTTACAATGAGCAGTTCTTC TRBJ2-1 15 TRBD2 - TRBV7-2
CSARSSYEQYF TGCAGCGCTAGATCCTCCTACGAGCAGTACTTC TRBJ2-7 11 - - TRBV29-1
CASSRGTGGPGELFF TGCGCCAGCAGCCGGGGGACAGGGGGTCCCGGGGAGCTGTTTTTT TRBJ2-2 15 TRBD1 once TRBV23-1
CASRRLFNTGELFF TGTGCCAGTAGGAGGCTTTTCAACACCGGGGAGCTGTTTTTT TRBJ2-2 14 - - TRBV6-1
CASREKGAGGELFF TGTGCCAGCAGAGAGAAGGGCGCCGGCGGGGAGCTGTTTTTT TRBJ2-2 14 - few TRBV4-1
CASSPPGRGPGELFF TGTGCCAGTAGTCCCCCGGGCAGGGGTCCCGGGGAGCTGTTTTTT TRBJ2-2 15 - - TRBV19
CASRKAGTGAYEQYF TGTGCCAGTAGGAAGGCTGGGACAGGGGCCTACGAGCAGTACTTC TRBJ2-7 15 TRBD1 - TRBV19
CASSEGGVPYQPQHF TGTGCCAGCAGCGAGGGTGGGGTGCCGTATCAGCCCCAGCATTTT TRBJ1-5 15 - - TRBV6-5
CASSEADERLYTF TGTGCCAGCAGTGAAGCGGATGAGAGGCTCTACACCTTC TRBJ1-2 13 - - TRBV2
CASSAGTGGAGEQYF TGTGCCAGCAGCGCCGGGACAGGGGGCGCAGGGGAGCAGTACTTC TRBJ2-7 15 TRBD1 - TRBV5-6
CASSGTPTGELFF TGTGCCAGCAGCGGGACACCCACCGGGGAGCTGTTTTTT TRBJ2-2 13 - - TRBV11-3
CPGREDSGRGETQYF TGTCCGGGAAGGGAGGATAGCGGGAGGGGCGAGACCCAGTACTTC TRBJ2-5 15 TRBD2 few TRBV27
CASSETLGYTF TGTGCCAGCAGTGAGACACTTGGCTACACCTTC TRBJ1-2 11 - few TRBV2
CASSYFQDASREQYF TGTGCCAGCAGTTACTTTCAGGACGCGTCGCGTGAGCAGTACTTC TRBJ2-7 15 - - TRBV6-5
CASSVALGRGVLEQFF TGTGCCAGCAGCGTAGCCCTCGGCAGAGGGGTACTTGAGCAGTTCTTC TRBJ2-1 16 - - TRBV9
CASALRTANTEAFF TGTGCCAGCGCTTTACGGACCGCGAACACTGAAGCTTTCTTT TRBJ1-1 14 - once TRBV5-6
CASGPENGELFF TGTGCCAGCGGGCCGGAGAACGGGGAGCTGTTTTTT TRBJ2-2 12 - - TRBV2
CASSWTASYEQYF TGTGCCAGCAGCTGGACAGCTTCCTACGAGCAGTACTTC TRBJ2-7 13 - - TRBV7-2
CASSLTSGRTDTQYF TGTGCCAGTAGCTTAACTAGCGGGAGAACAGATACGCAGTATTTT TRBJ2-3 15 TRBD2 - TRBV19
CASSLGTGTYGYTF TGTGCCAGCAGTTTGGGGACAGGGACCTATGGCTACACCTTC TRBJ1-2 14 TRBD1 - TRBV5-4
CASSSRRTSGRGTGELFF TGTGCCAGCAGCTCCCGCCGGACTAGCGGGAGGGGCACCGGGGAGCTGTTTTTT TRBJ2-2 18 TRBD2 - TRBV13
CASSPAEGGSGNTIYF TGTGCCAGCTCACCAGCAGAAGGTGGCTCTGGAAACACCATATATTTT TRBJ1-3 16 - once TRBV18
CAISDRDYGYTF TGTGCCATCAGTGACAGAGACTATGGCTACACCTTC TRBJ1-2 12 - - TRBV10-3
CASSYSVHQGDYGYTF TGTGCCAGCAGTTACTCGGTACACCAGGGGGACTATGGCTACACCTTC TRBJ1-2 16 TRBD1 few TRBV6-5
CASSLEAGVSSYEQYF TGTGCCAGCAGCTTAGAGGCGGGGGTCAGCTCCTACGAGCAGTACTTC TRBJ2-7 16 TRBD2 - TRBV11-2
CASNWGTSGRAYEQYF TGTGCCAGCAATTGGGGGACTAGCGGGCGGGCCTACGAGCAGTACTTC TRBJ2-7 16 TRBD2 - TRBV2
CASSPDSHYEQYF TGTGCCAGCAGCCCGGACAGCCACTACGAGCAGTACTTC TRBJ2-7 13 - - TRBV7-3
CASSISIGQGFEKLFF TGTGCCAGTAGTATAAGCATCGGACAGGGATTTGAAAAACTGTTTTTT TRBJ1-4 16 TRBD1 - TRBV19
CASRKLQASPYEQYF TGTGCCAGCAGAAAGCTCCAAGCAAGTCCTTACGAGCAGTACTTC TRBJ2-7 15 - - TRBV6-6
CASSPSGGPYNEQFF TGTGCCAGCAGTCCCTCGGGGGGCCCCTACAATGAGCAGTTCTTC TRBJ2-1 15 - - TRBV7-2
CSAMNRDREGKTEAFF TGCAGCGCCATGAACCGGGACAGGGAGGGAAAAACTGAAGCTTTCTTT TRBJ1-1 16 TRBD1 few TRBV29-1
CASSQGPGTSGSGPDTQYF TGTGCCAGCAGCCAGGGCCCAGGGACTAGCGGGAGTGGGCCAGATACGCAGTATTTT TRBJ2-3 19 TRBD2 - TRBV4-2
CASSGPSNYGYTF TGTGCCAGCAGCGGACCCTCTAACTATGGCTACACCTTC TRBJ1-2 13 - - TRBV9
CASGPSNTEAFF TGTGCCAGTGGTCCTTCGAACACTGAAGCTTTCTTT TRBJ1-1 12 - - TRBV10-3
CASGWTRGGNTEAFF TGTGCTAGTGGTTGGACGAGGGGTGGTAACACTGAAGCTTTCTTT TRBJ1-1 15 - - TRBV12-5
CASSQGNTEAFF TGTGCCAGCAGCCAAGGGAACACTGAAGCTTTCTTT TRBJ1-1 12 - - TRBV5-5